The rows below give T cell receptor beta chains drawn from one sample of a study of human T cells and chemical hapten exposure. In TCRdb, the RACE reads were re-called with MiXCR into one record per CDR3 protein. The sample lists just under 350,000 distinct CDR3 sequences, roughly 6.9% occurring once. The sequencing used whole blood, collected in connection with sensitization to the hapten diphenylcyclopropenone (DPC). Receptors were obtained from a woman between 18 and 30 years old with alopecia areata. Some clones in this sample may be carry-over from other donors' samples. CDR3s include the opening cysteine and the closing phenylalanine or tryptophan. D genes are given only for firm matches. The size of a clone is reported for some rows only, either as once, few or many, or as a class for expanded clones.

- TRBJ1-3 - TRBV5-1 CASSLVVGATGNTIYF TGCGCCAGCAGCTTGGTTGTAGGGGCAACTGGAAACACCATATATTTT
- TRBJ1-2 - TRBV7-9 CASSLSAAGYGYTF TGTGCCAGCAGCTTAAGTGCGGCAGGCTATGGCTACACCTTC
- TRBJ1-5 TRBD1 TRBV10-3 CAISSGTGTRQPQHF TGTGCCATCAGTTCCGGGACAGGGACTCGACAGCCCCAGCATTTT
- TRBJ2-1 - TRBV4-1 CASSQVRDEQFF TGCGCCAGCAGCCAAGTCAGAGATGAGCAGTTCTTC
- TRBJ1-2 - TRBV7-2 CASSLEGWGYTF TGTGCCAGCAGCTTAGAGGGATGGGGCTACACCTTC
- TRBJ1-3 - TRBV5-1 CASSFQDPGNTIYF TGCGCCAGCAGCTTCCAGGACCCTGGAAACACCATATATTTT
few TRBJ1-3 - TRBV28 CASHAGTGNTIYF TGTGCCAGTCACGCAGGGACTGGAAACACCATATATTTT
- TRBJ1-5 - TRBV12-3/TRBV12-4 CASSPGQHSNQPQHF TGTGCCAGCAGTCCCGGACAGCATAGCAATCAGCCCCAGCATTTT
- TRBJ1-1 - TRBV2 CASSEHLGITEAFF TGTGCCAGCAGTGAACATCTAGGGATAACTGAAGCTTTCTTT
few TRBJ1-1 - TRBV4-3 CASSQEAQEDSTEAFF TGCGCCAGCAGCCAAGAGGCTCAGGAGGATTCCACTGAAGCTTTCTTT
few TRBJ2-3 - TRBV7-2 CASSETLTDTQYF TGTGCCAGCAGCGAGACCCTCACAGATACGCAGTATTTT
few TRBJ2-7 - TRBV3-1 CASSQVDRSYEQYF TGTGCCAGCAGCCAGGTCGACAGGAGTTACGAGCAGTACTTC
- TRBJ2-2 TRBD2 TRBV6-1 CASRPGLAGPRGTGELFF TGTGCCAGCAGACCGGGACTAGCGGGGCCCCGGGGCACCGGGGAGCTGTTTTTT
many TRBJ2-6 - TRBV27 CASGSYAGANVLTF TGTGCCAGCGGGTCTTACGCTGGGGCCAACGTCCTGACTTTC
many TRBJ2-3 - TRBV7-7 CASSPRSGTDTQYF TGTGCTAGCAGCCCTCGAAGCGGGACAGATACGCAGTATTTT
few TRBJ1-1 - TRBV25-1 CASSGDPLKFTEAFF TGTGCCAGCAGTGGGGACCCCCTAAAATTCACTGAAGCTTTCTTT
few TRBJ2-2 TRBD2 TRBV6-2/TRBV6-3 CASLLGGAGELFF TGTGCCAGCCTCCTGGGGGGGGCCGGGGAGCTGTTTTTT
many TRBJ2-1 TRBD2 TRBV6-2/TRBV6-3 CASSYPPAGGVNEQFF TGTGCCAGCAGTTACCCACCAGCGGGGGGGGTCAATGAGCAGTTCTTC
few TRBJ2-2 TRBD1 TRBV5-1 CASSSDRGNTGELFF TGCGCCAGCAGCTCTGACAGGGGGAACACCGGGGAGCTGTTTTTT
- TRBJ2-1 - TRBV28 CASISGDTYNEQFF TGTGCCAGCATAAGCGGCGACACCTACAATGAGCAGTTCTTC
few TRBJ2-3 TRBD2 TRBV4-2 CASSQGLVAGAIGTDTQYF TGTGCCAGCAGCCAAGGCTTGGTAGCGGGGGCGATAGGCACAGATACGCAGTATTTT
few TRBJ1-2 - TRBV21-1 CASSIYHRTDNTRGYTF TGTGCCAGCAGCATTTACCATAGGACAGACAATACCCGAGGCTACACCTTC
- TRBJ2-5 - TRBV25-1 CASSEWGSPETQYF TGTGCCAGCAGTGAATGGGGTAGCCCAGAGACCCAGTACTTC
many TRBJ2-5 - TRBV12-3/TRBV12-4 CASTPGGSNIKETQYF TGTGCCAGCACCCCCGGGGGCTCGAATATCAAAGAGACCCAGTACTTC
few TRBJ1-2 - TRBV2 CASSEETSGYTF TGTGCCAGCAGTGAAGAAACCTCTGGCTACACCTTC
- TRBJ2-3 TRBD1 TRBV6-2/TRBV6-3 CASSPLQGATQYF TGTGCCAGCAGTCCCCTACAGGGGGCGACGCAGTATTTT
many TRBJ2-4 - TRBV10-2 CASSETENIQYF TGCGCCAGCAGTGAGACTGAAAACATTCAGTACTTC
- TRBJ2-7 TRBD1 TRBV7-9 CASSLAGQGSEQYF TGTGCCAGCAGCTTAGCGGGACAGGGTAGCGAGCAGTACTTC
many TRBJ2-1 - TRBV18 CASSPPRDYNEQFF TGTGCCAGCTCACCACCGAGGGATTACAATGAGCAGTTCTTC
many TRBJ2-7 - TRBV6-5 CASSYSKVLTGSYEQYF TGTGCCAGCAGTTACTCGAAAGTACTGACAGGATCCTACGAGCAGTACTTC
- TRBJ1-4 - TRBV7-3 CASSLNPPGPNEKLFF TGTGCCAGCAGCTTAAATCCCCCAGGGCCTAATGAAAAACTGTTTTTT
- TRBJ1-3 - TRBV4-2 CASSQVRGASGNTIYF TGTGCCAGCAGCCAAGTAAGGGGGGCGTCAGGAAACACCATATATTTT
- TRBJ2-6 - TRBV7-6 CASSLAGAPAGANVLTF TGTGCCAGCAGCTTAGCAGGGGCTCCCGCTGGGGCCAACGTCCTGACTTTC
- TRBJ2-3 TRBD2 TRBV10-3 CATTMERGNTDTQYF TGTGCCACCACCATGGAGCGGGGGAACACAGATACGCAGTATTTT
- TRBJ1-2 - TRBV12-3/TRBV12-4 CASSLGRWAEGHGYTF TGTGCCAGCAGTTTGGGTCGATGGGCCGAAGGTCATGGCTACACCTTC
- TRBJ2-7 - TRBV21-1 CASSPPGESSYEQYF TGTGCCAGCAGCCCCCCCGGGGAAAGCTCCTACGAGCAGTACTTC
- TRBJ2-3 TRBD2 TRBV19 CATRITAGRDTQYF TGTGCCACCCGGATAACAGCGGGGAGAGATACGCAGTATTTT
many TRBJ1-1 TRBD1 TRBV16 CASSRGQGGTEAFF TGTGCCAGCAGCCGCGGACAGGGTGGCACTGAAGCTTTCTTT
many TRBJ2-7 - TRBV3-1 CASSPGRGYEQYF TGTGCCAGCAGCCCCGGGCGAGGCTACGAGCAGTACTTC
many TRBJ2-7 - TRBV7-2 CASSLGGPSHRAYF TGTGCCAGCAGCTTAGGGGGCCCCTCGCACAGGGCGTACTTC
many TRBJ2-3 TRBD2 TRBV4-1 CASSQVAGDVDTQYF TGCGCCAGCAGCCAAGTGGCGGGGGACGTAGATACGCAGTATTTT
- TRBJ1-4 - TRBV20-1 CSAHRSNEKLFF TGCAGTGCTCATAGGAGTAATGAAAAACTGTTTTTT
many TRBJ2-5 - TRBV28 CASSLIMGSQETQYF TGTGCCAGCAGTTTAATAATGGGGTCCCAAGAGACCCAGTACTTC
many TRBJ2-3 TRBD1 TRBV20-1 CSAPGQGVDTQYF TGCAGTGCCCCGGGACAGGGTGTAGATACGCAGTATTTT
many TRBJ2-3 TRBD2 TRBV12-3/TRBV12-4 CASSLKRGGPEDTQYF TGTGCCAGCAGTCTAAAGCGGGGGGGCCCGGAAGATACGCAGTATTTT
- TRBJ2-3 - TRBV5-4 CASSFTGGLDTQYF TGTGCCAGCAGCTTTACTGGGGGCTTAGATACGCAGTATTTT
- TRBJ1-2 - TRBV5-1 CASSLWENGYTF TGCGCCAGCAGCTTGTGGGAAAATGGCTACACCTTC
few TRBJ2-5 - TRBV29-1 CSVESGIPAETQYF TGCAGCGTTGAGTCGGGAATACCCGCGGAGACCCAGTACTTC
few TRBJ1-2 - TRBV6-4 CASSNLAGTDPSTF TGTGCCAGCAGTAACCTGGCCGGGACCGACCCTTCAACCTTC
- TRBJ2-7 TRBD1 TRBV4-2 CASSQSTGHLYEQYF TGTGCCAGCAGCCAGTCGACAGGGCACCTATACGAGCAGTACTTC